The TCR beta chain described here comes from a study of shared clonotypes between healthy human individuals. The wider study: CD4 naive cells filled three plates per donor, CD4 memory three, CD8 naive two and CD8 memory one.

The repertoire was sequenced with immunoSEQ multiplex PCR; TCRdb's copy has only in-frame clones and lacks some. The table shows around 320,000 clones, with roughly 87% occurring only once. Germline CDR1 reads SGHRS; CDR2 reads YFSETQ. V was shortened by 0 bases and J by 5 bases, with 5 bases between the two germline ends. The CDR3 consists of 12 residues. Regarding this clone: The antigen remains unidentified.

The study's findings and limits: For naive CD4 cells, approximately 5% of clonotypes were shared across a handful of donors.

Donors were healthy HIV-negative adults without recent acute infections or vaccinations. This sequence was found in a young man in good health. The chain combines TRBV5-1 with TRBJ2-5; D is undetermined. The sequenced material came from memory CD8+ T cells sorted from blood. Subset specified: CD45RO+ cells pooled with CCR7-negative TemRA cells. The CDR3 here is CASSLEDETQYF. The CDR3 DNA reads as TGCGCCAGCAGCTTGGAGGATGAGACCCAGTACTTC.